Presented here are 19 T cell receptor beta chains from one specimen sequenced in a study of T and B cells in COVID-19 patients. BIOMED2 TRB-A/B primer pools were used in multiplex TRB PCR. TCRdb itself ran the multiplex PCR reads through MiXCR, one entry per CDR3 protein. The sample consists of 20,000 to 25,000 distinct CDR3 sequences, under 30% of them appearing once. Each TRB amplification used about 250-550 ng of genomic DNA from blood. Input material: blood. The receptors derive from a human donor who had recovered from COVID-19.

This clonotype was seen only once. At one end, the junction sequence differs from germline, possibly due to a read error. The gene calls are TRBV6-1 and TRBJ2-5, with D possibly called TRBD1 or TRBD2 (6 bases each). The CDR3 loop spans 13 amino acids. In germline, CDR1 is MNHNS, CDR2 SASEGT. The CDR3 nucleotides read TGTACCAGCAGATGGGGGGCACAAGAGACCCAGTACTTC. Translating it yields CTSRWGAQETQYF.

There are many counts of this clonotype. The chain's CDR3 is CSVEEFYEQYF. Written as DNA, the CDR3 is TGCAGCGTTGAAGAATTCTACGAGCAGTACTTC. The J gene is TRBJ2-7, the V gene TRBV29-1; no definite D call. Germline loops: CDR1 SQVTM, CDR2 ANQGSEA. This CDR3 spans 11 amino acids. V lost 0 bases and J 3 bases, leaving 3 bases between the germline ends.

This clonotype was counted a few times. The chain recombines TRBV13 with TRBJ1-2, with unresolved D. The CDR3 is made up of 14 amino acids. Per germline, CDR1 PRHDT and CDR2 FYEKMQ (reference sequence). Deletions cut 1 base from V and 4 bases from J, with 10 bases between. The CDR3 DNA reads as TGTGCCAGCAGCTTAGTCCATAACGGCTATGGCTACACCTTC. It yields the protein CASSLVHNGYGYTF. Full variable domain (remainder filled in from reference TRBV13 and TRBJ1-2): AAGVIQSPRHLIKEKRETATLKCYPIPRHDTVYWYQQGPGQDPQFLISFYEKMQSDKGSIPDRFSAQQFSDYHSELNMSSLELGDSALYFCASSLVHNGYGYTFGSGTRLTVV.

The V gene is TRBV13, the J gene TRBJ2-3; D not resolved. This CDR3 region has 14 residues. Germline V CDR1 and CDR2: PRHDT, FYEKMQ (reference sequence). With 5 bases removed from V and 1 base from J, the gap between germline ends came to 10 bases. Written as DNA, the CDR3 is TGTGCCAGCAGCGCCTGGGCTGGCACAGATACGCAGTATTTT. This sequence encodes CASSAWAGTDTQYF.

This clonotype was counted between two and nine times. The CDR3 sequence is CASSNSGNSYEQYF. CDR3 coding DNA: TGTGCCAGCAGCAACTCGGGAAACTCCTACGAGCAGTACTTC. J is TRBJ2-7 and V is TRBV5-6, with D maybe TRBD2 (5 bases). The CDR3 consists of 14 residues. V lost 4 bases, J lost 0 bases, and 11 bases lay in between. The V gene's germline CDR1 is SGHDT and CDR2 YYEEEE.

CDR3 coding DNA: TGCAGCGTTGAAGCTCGGACAGGGGGCTACGAGCAGTACTTC. Protein sequence: CSVEARTGGYEQYF. The V and J genes are TRBV29-1 and TRBJ2-7, with 10 nucleotides matching TRBD1. This CDR3 is built from 14 residues. Germline CDR1 is SQVTM and CDR2 is ANQGSEA. Losses at the gene ends were 1 base for V and 3 bases for J; bases not matched to a gene: 3.

This clonotype was observed a handful of times. The chain joins TRBV20-1 to TRBJ2-7, with 9 bases lining up with TRBD1. Germline CDR1 reads DFQATT; CDR2 reads SNEGSKA (reference sequence). There are 13 residues in the CDR3. J was trimmed by 4 bases and V by 6 bases; bases with no gene match: 7. The CDR3 bases are TGCAGTGCCATGGGACAGGGAGCTTACGAGCAGTACTTC. Residues: CSAMGQGAYEQYF.

The chain recombines TRBV12-3 or TRBV12-4 with TRBJ1-2; no definite D call. Trimming pared 4 bases from V and 3 bases from J, leaving 6 bases between. CDR3 length equals 12 residues. CDR3 amino acids: CASSSTDYGYTF. The DNA of the CDR3 is TGTGCCAGCAGTTCGACGGACTATGGCTACACCTTC.

This clonotype has at least ten counts. This chain links TRBV6-5 with TRBJ2-7, with 11 positions matching TRBD1. The germline CDR1 and CDR2 sequences are MNHEY and SVGAGI. V shed 6 bases and J 3 bases; nucleotides not matched to a gene: 7. The CDR3 sequence is 15 residues long. CDR3 in amino acids: CASRAPGQGGYEQYF. CDR3 in DNA: TGTGCCAGCAGAGCGCCGGGACAGGGGGGCTACGAGCAGTACTTC.

The chain combines TRBV5-6 with TRBJ2-5; 8 positions match TRBD2. The ends lost 2 bases at V and 1 base at J; junction bases unmatched: 4. CDR1 is SGHDT, CDR2 YYEEEE, per germline. The CDR3 is 15 residues long. CDR3 DNA: TGTGCCAGCAGCTTAGCGGGGGCGCTCCAAGAGACCCAGTACTTC. Translation: CASSLAGALQETQYF.

This clonotype was seen a few times. V gene TRBV5-4 combines with J gene TRBJ2-4; 8 bases match TRBD2. V shed 1 base and J 6 bases; nucleotides not matched to a gene: 3. The CDR3 runs to 14 residues. CDR1 and CDR2 (germline): SGHNT, YYREEE (reference sequence). The CDR3 protein is CASSLSGGVNIQYF. As DNA, the CDR3 is TGTGCCAGCAGCTTGTCGGGGGGGGTAAACATTCAGTACTTC.

The chain carries TRBV30 and TRBJ1-3, with 7 positions matching TRBD1. Germline V lookup: CDR1 GTSNPN, CDR2 SVGIG (reference sequence). The CDR3 is 13 residues long. Unmatched junction bases numbered 3, after V lost 5 bases and J lost 2 bases. CDR3 nucleotides: TGTGCCTGGGAGCAGGGGGCTGGAAACACCATATATTTT. This gives the protein CAWEQGAGNTIYF.

The sample holds a few counts of this clonotype. The chain uses TRBV30 and TRBJ2-7; D ambiguous. Germline CDR1 is GTSNPN and CDR2 is SVGIG (reference sequence). V was pared by 0 bases and J by 5 bases, with 8 bases between. This CDR3 region has 12 residues. CDR3 amino acids: CAWSVSAHEQYF. The DNA for the CDR3 is TGTGCCTGGAGTGTCTCAGCACACGAGCAGTACTTC. Complete variable domain (other parts from reference TRBV30 and TRBJ2-7): SQTIHQWPATLVQPVGSPLSLECTVEGTSNPNLYWYRQAAGRGLQLLFYSVGIGQISSEVPQNLSASRPQDRQFILSSKKLLLSDSGFYLCAWSVSAHEQYFGPGTRLTVT.

Comments on this clonotype: This may be a read error: a much more frequent sequence differs by one nucleotide. V and J are TRBV27 and TRBJ1-1; D perhaps matches TRBD1 (5 bases). The tail of the sequence fits TRBJ1-6 better, so the J call may be wrong. This CDR3 is built from 14 residues. From germline, CDR1 is MNHEY and CDR2 SMNVEV (reference sequence). CDR3 nucleotides: TGTGCCAGCAGCCTAGGACATAAGGGTTCACCCCTCCACTTT. It yields the protein CASSLGHKGSPLHF.

This clonotype qualifies as medium-sized. The chain uses TRBV19 and TRBJ2-1, with 7 positions matching TRBD2. The length of the CDR3 is 15 residues. The V and J ends lost 0 bases and 2 bases, in that order; junction bases with no gene match: 1. Germline values: CDR1 LNHDA, CDR2 SQIVND (reference sequence). The CDR3 is CASSIEGLTYNEQFF. DNA for the CDR3: TGTGCCAGTAGTATAGAGGGACTAACCTACAATGAGCAGTTCTTC.

The rearrangement joins TRBV18 to TRBJ2-7; D might be TRBD1 or TRBD2, each matching 7 bases. Germline CDR1 is KGHSH and CDR2 is LQKENI. Trimming took off 3 bases at V and 3 bases at J, with 12 bases between the two ends. The CDR3 runs 14 residues. CDR3 DNA: TGTGCCAGCTCACCCAGGGGGGGCCGCTACGAGCAGTACTTC. It is translated as CASSPRGGRYEQYF.

V and J are TRBV19 and TRBJ2-2; 8 bases line up with TRBD1. This CDR3 region has 13 residues. Germline lookup yields CDR1 LNHDA and CDR2 SQIVND (reference sequence). J lost 7 bases, V lost 8 bases, and 6 bases had no gene match. In DNA form, the CDR3 reads TGTGCCAGTGCCCAGGGGGCGGACGGGGAGCTGTTTTTT. Protein product: CASAQGADGELFF.

With respect to this clonotype: A much larger clone sits a single nucleotide away, making a read error possible. The chain employs TRBV13 and TRBJ2-2; weak D call: TRBD1 (6 bases). Germline lookup yields CDR1 PRHDT and CDR2 FYEKMQ (reference sequence). The CDR3 extends over 15 amino acids. Between the trimmed V and J ends, which lost 5 bases and 5 bases, there was a span of 15 bases. The CDR3: CASSPSLQGTGELFF. CDR3 bases: TGTGCCAGCAGCCCGTCACTCCAGGGGACCGGGGAGCTGTTTTTT.

This clonotype appeared a few times. The rearrangement uses TRBV30 and TRBJ2-3; 11 bases fit TRBD2. The CDR3 extends over 17 amino acids. V lost 0 bases, J lost 2 bases, and 7 bases stayed unmatched. Looked up from germline, CDR1 is GTSNPN and CDR2 is SVGIG (reference sequence). This CDR3 reads CAWSVSRTSGSTDTQYF. Written as DNA, the CDR3 is TGTGCCTGGAGTGTATCAAGGACTAGCGGGTCCACAGATACGCAGTATTTT.